The 26 T cell receptor beta chains below come from one sample, sequenced in a study of blood T cell repertoires in COVID-19. Assay: immunoSEQ multiplex PCR; the TCRdb copy retains only in-frame clones and omits some. The table includes 150,000 to 160,000 clones, approximately 90% detected once. The source material was peripheral blood. The receptors derive from a woman in her 40s with acute or convalescent COVID-19.

This chain links TRBV11-3 with TRBJ1-1; 7 bases agree with TRBD1. CDR3 length: 16 amino acids. CDR1 SGHNT and CDR2 YENEEA come from the germline V gene. The V gene end was trimmed by 5 bases and the J gene end by 0 bases; junction bases not matched to a gene: 9. The CDR3 DNA reads as TGTGCCAGCAGCCCACGACAGGGTGAAATGAACACTGAAGCTTTCTTT. It codes for CASSPRQGEMNTEAFF.

The CDR3 DNA follows: TGTGCCAGCAGTTTAATCCCTGGACAGGGGTATGAAAAACTGTTTTTT. Its protein product is CASSLIPGQGYEKLFF. This chain connects TRBV28 to TRBJ1-4; 9 bases fit TRBD1. V gave up 2 bases and J gave up 6 bases; unmatched junction bases: 7. The CDR3 contains 16 residues. From germline, CDR1 is MDHEN and CDR2 SYDVKM.

This sequence joins TRBV7-6 and TRBJ2-3, with TRBD2 identical over 11 bases. V lost 5 bases to trimming and J lost 4 bases; unmatched junction nucleotides: 8. CDR1 is SGHVS, CDR2 FNYEAQ, per germline. CDR3 length: 16 residues. The CDR3 loop reads CASSALAGGTADTQYF. DNA of the CDR3: TGTGCCAGCAGCGCTCTAGCGGGAGGAACGGCAGATACGCAGTATTTT.

This clone has only a few counts. The J gene is TRBJ2-3, the V gene TRBV30, with D possibly being TRBD1 (5 bases). The CDR3 sequence is 15 residues long. The ends were cut back, 0 bases at V and 0 bases at J, with 10 bases in the middle. Germline CDR1 is GTSNPN and CDR2 is SVGIG (reference sequence). CDR3 nucleotides: TGTGCCTGGAGTGTAGACAGACCTAGCACAGATACGCAGTATTTT. Protein: CAWSVDRPSTDTQYF.

CDR3 region: CASSLSGGGRDTQYF. In DNA form, the CDR3 reads TGTGCCAGCAGCCTTAGCGGGGGGGGGAGAGATACGCAGTATTTT. The chain couples TRBV28 to TRBJ2-3; 11 bases map to TRBD2. This CDR3 comprises 15 residues. V lost 6 bases, J lost 5 bases, and 7 bases stayed unmatched. Germline V gene lookup returns CDR1 MDHEN and CDR2 SYDVKM.

This clone was detected once. J is TRBJ1-2 and V is TRBV19; D remains ambiguous. The CDR3 is 14 residues long. Per the germline V gene, CDR1 is LNHDA and CDR2 is SQIVND (reference sequence). V was clipped by 6 bases and J by 5 bases, with 16 bases between them. The CDR3 nucleotides are TGTGCCAGTAGGCAGGAAGGCCTCTCGTATGGCTACACCTTC. Translated, it gives CASRQEGLSYGYTF.

The chain carries TRBV6-1 and TRBJ1-4, with D perhaps TRBD1 (6 bases). CDR1 is MNHNS and CDR2 is SASEGT in the germline V gene. V lost 3 bases to trimming and J lost 4 bases, with 9 bases between them. The CDR3 length is 14 residues. The CDR3, as DNA: TGTGCCAGCAGTGAGCACAGGGTTAATGAAAAACTGTTTTTT. Protein product: CASSEHRVNEKLFF.

The chain recombines TRBV18 with TRBJ2-3; 9 bases align to TRBD2. The CDR3 consists of 15 residues. Germline-derived CDR1 and CDR2 are KGHSH and LQKENI. The V gene end was trimmed by 0 bases and the J gene end by 3 bases; junction bases not matched to a gene: 1. The CDR3 DNA reads as TGTGCCAGCTCACCACCTAGCGGGAGAACAGATACGCAGTATTTT. This gives the protein CASSPPSGRTDTQYF.

The rearrangement uses TRBV5-1 and TRBJ2-1, with D unresolved. V was clipped by 3 bases and J by 0 bases, with 10 bases between them. From germline, CDR1 is SGHRS and CDR2 YFSETQ. CDR3 length equals 15 residues. CDR3 coding DNA: TGCGCCAGCAGCTATGCACCGAGCTCCTACAATGAGCAGTTCTTC. Its protein is CASSYAPSSYNEQFF.

The chain has TRBV2 and TRBJ1-2, with a tentative D call TRBD1 (5 bases). Germline V gene lookup returns CDR1 SNHLY and CDR2 FYNNEI. This CDR3 comprises 13 residues. V was cut by 7 bases and J by 3 bases, with 12 bases left in between. The chain's CDR3 is CASIEGLDYGYTF. CDR3 nucleotides: TGTGCCAGCATCGAGGGACTCGACTATGGCTACACCTTC.

The rearrangement links TRBV15 to TRBJ2-3; TRBD1 matches at 7 bases. CDR1 LNHNV and CDR2 YYDKDF come from the germline V gene (reference sequence). The length of the CDR3 is 15 residues. After removal of 0 bases from V and 2 bases from J, the junction contained 2 bases not matched to a gene. The CDR3 loop reads CATSRETGPTDTQYF. The CDR3 coding sequence is TGTGCCACCAGCAGAGAGACAGGGCCCACAGATACGCAGTATTTT.

The J gene is TRBJ2-2, the V gene TRBV7-6; D is undetermined. V lost 1 base, J lost 4 bases, and 10 bases lay in between. The length of the CDR3 is 15 residues. Per the germline V gene, CDR1 is SGHVS and CDR2 is FNYEAQ. The CDR3 spells CASSLETKPTGELFF. CDR3 nucleotide sequence: TGTGCCAGCAGCTTAGAAACTAAGCCCACCGGGGAGCTGTTTTTT.

The chain combines TRBV5-1 with TRBJ2-3; 10 bases align to TRBD2. CDR3 length: 16 residues. The germline gives CDR1 SGHRS, CDR2 YFSETQ. The trim removed 1 base at V and 6 bases at J, leaving 8 bases unmatched. The CDR3 DNA reads TGCGCCAGCAGCTTGAGGGCTAGCGGGGGTTCCGATACGCAGTATTTT. Translation gives CASSLRASGGSDTQYF. Looking up the rest from reference TRBV5-1 and TRBJ2-3 gives the full variable domain: KAGVTQTPRYLIKTRGQQVTLSCSPISGHRSVSWYQQTPGQGLQFLFEYFSETQRNKGNFPGRFSGRQFSNSRSEMNVSTLELGDSALYLCASSLRASGGSDTQYFGPGTRLTVL.

This clone appeared a single time. The V gene is TRBV19, the J gene TRBJ2-1, with a weak D call TRBD1 (6 bases). Looked up from germline, CDR1 is LNHDA and CDR2 is SQIVND (reference sequence). Trimming pared 5 bases from V and 4 bases from J, leaving 18 bases between. There are 16 residues in the CDR3. Here the CDR3 DNA reads TGTGCCAGTAGTCCTTCGGCAGGGGCTAATTACAATGAGCAGTTCTTC. Amino acids: CASSPSAGANYNEQFF.

The chain has TRBV30 and TRBJ1-4, with D tentatively TRBD1 (6 bases). CDR3 length: 12 residues. From germline, CDR1 is GTSNPN and CDR2 SVGIG (reference sequence). Between the trimmed V and J ends, which lost 2 bases and 10 bases, there was a span of 11 bases. The CDR3 here is CAWSRDKGKLFF. In DNA form, the CDR3 reads TGTGCCTGGAGTAGGGACAAAGGAAAACTGTTTTTT.

V is TRBV27 and J is TRBJ1-6; 10 bases align to TRBD1. CDR1 MNHEY and CDR2 SMNVEV come from the germline V gene (reference sequence). This CDR3 contains 17 residues. V lost 4 bases and J lost 13; bases outside the gene matches: 16. CDR3: CASSSYGTGDLLLPLHF. DNA for the CDR3: TGTGCCAGCAGTTCTTACGGGACAGGGGACTTGCTACTGCCCCTCCACTTT.

The V and J genes are TRBV28 and TRBJ2-3; the D gene is possibly TRBD1 (6 bases). Trimming pared 2 bases from V and 8 bases from J, leaving 32 bases between. Germline CDR1 is MDHEN and CDR2 is SYDVKM. The CDR3 extends over 20 amino acids. CDR3 sequence reads: CASSLEAGVIIYPSIVTQYF. As DNA, the CDR3 is TGTGCCAGCAGTTTAGAGGCAGGGGTTATTATCTATCCAAGTATCGTTACGCAGTATTTT.

This clone was detected only once. The chain uses TRBV24-1 and TRBJ1-4; possibly TRBD1 for D (5 bases). Germline lookup yields CDR1 KGHDR and CDR2 SFDVKD. The CDR3 is made up of 12 amino acids. Between the trimmed V and J ends, which lost 3 bases and 8 bases, there was a span of 6 bases. The CDR3 DNA is TGTGCCACCAGTGATAACAGGGAAAAACTGTTTTTT. Translated: CATSDNREKLFF.

The chain recombines TRBV3-1 (or the pseudogene TRBV3-2) with TRBJ1-1, with no clear D. The CDR3 length is 14 residues. Germline lookup yields CDR1 LGHDT and CDR2 YNNKEL (reference sequence). The V end lost 5 bases, the J end lost 2 bases, and 12 bases lay between the germline ends. Here the CDR3 reads CASSIGSDNTEAFF. The CDR3 region has the DNA TGTGCCAGCAGCATCGGGTCCGACAACACTGAAGCTTTCTTT.

The chain combines TRBV11-3 with TRBJ2-2; 9 nucleotides agree with TRBD2. This CDR3 has 15 amino acids. The germline V gene encodes CDR1 SGHNT and CDR2 YENEEA. The V and J ends lost 5 bases and 6 bases, in that order; junction bases with no gene match: 7. CDR3 sequence: CASSLSGSRAGELFF. DNA for the CDR3: TGTGCCAGCAGCCTTAGCGGGAGTCGTGCCGGGGAGCTGTTTTTT.

The rearrangement uses TRBV5-5 and TRBJ1-5; the match to TRBD1 covers 7 bases. V gave up 0 bases and J gave up 6 bases; unmatched junction bases: 6. The CDR3 is 15 residues long. Germline values: CDR1 SGHKS, CDR2 YYEKEE (reference sequence). CDR3 in DNA: TGTGCCAGCAGCTTGGCGTATCAGGGGGGTCAGCCCCAGCATTTT. Its translation is CASSLAYQGGQPQHF.

DNA of the CDR3: TGCAGTGCTAGTACGGACAGGGTATCTAATGAAAAACTGTTTTTT. The encoded protein is CSASTDRVSNEKLFF. V gene TRBV20-1 combines with J gene TRBJ1-4; 8 bases are shared with TRBD1. Trimming cost V 3 bases and J 3 bases; bases outside gene matches: 6. Germline CDR1 reads DFQATT; CDR2 reads SNEGSKA (reference sequence). The CDR3 sequence is 15 residues long.

The chain recombines TRBV12-3 or TRBV12-4 with TRBJ2-7; tentatively, D is TRBD1 (6 bases). Trimming took 3 bases from V and 4 from J, leaving 10 bases between them. The CDR3 length is 13 residues. The CDR3 DNA is TGTGCCAGCAGTTTTGTCAGGGGTTACGAGCAGTACTTC. Protein sequence: CASSFVRGYEQYF.

V usage is TRBV15 and J usage is TRBJ2-7, with 7 bases fitting TRBD2. This CDR3 region has 21 residues. Germline lookup yields CDR1 LNHNV and CDR2 YYDKDF (reference sequence). V shed 0 bases and J 0 bases; nucleotides not matched to a gene: 20. In nucleotides, the CDR3 is TGTGCCACCAGCAGAGACAAGTCTCCTGCGGCTAGCGGCCAAAACTCCTACGAGCAGTACTTC. Amino acid sequence: CATSRDKSPAASGQNSYEQYF.

The chain links TRBV15 to TRBJ1-1, with 10 bases that match TRBD1. The germline CDR1 and CDR2 sequences are LNHNV and YYDKDF (reference sequence). The CDR3 covers 14 residues. With 6 bases clipped from V and 5 bases from J, the junction kept 6 bases outside the gene matches. CDR3 protein: CATRSDRGPTEAFF. CDR3 DNA sequence: TGTGCCACCAGGAGTGACAGGGGGCCTACTGAAGCTTTCTTT.

The chain joins TRBV3-1 (or the pseudogene TRBV3-2) to TRBJ1-4, with TRBD1 as a possible D gene (5 bases). The CDR3 length is 13 residues. The V and J ends lost 7 bases and 8 bases respectively, with 14 bases between them. Germline-derived CDR1 and CDR2 are LGHDT and YNNKEL (reference sequence). Here the CDR3 DNA reads TGTGCCAGCAAAGCTCAGGGTTGGGAAAAACTGTTTTTT. It is translated as CASKAQGWEKLFF.